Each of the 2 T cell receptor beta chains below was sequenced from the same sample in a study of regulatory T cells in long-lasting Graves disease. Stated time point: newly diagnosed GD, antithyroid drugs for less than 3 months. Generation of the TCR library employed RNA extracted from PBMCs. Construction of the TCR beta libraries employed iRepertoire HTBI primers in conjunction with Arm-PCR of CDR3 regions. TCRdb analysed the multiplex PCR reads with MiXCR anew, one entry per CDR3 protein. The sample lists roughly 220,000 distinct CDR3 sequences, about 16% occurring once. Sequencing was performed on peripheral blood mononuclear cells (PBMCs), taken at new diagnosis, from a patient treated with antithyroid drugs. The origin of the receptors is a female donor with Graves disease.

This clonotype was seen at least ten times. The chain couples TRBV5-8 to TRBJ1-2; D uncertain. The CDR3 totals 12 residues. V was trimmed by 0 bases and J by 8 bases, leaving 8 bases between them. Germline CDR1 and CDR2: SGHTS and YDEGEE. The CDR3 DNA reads TGTGCCAGCAGCTTGGTTTTGGGCGGCTACACCTTC. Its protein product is CASSLVLGGYTF.

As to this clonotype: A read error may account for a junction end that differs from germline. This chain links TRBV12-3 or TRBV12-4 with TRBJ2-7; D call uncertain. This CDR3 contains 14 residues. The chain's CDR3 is CASSFLRDSSEQYF. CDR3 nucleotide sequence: TGTGCCAGCAGTTTCTTAAGGGATTCCTCCGAGCAGTACTTC.